This is a list of T cell receptor beta chains from one sample in a study of blood T cell repertoires in COVID-19. The repertoire was sequenced with immunoSEQ multiplex PCR; TCRdb's copy has only in-frame clones and lacks some. The table includes approximately 110,000 clones, over 75% detected once. Source material: peripheral blood. These receptors came from a man between 65 and 80 years old with active or convalescent COVID-19. Each CDR3 is given with its conserved first and last residue. Each record gives: V gene, D gene, J gene, clone size, CDR3 protein, CDR3 DNA. A D gene is named only where the DNA matches it firmly. The listing skips clone size in some rows; elsewhere it reads once, few, many or a size class.

TRBV5-1	-	TRBJ1-2	-	CASSLEFVGDGYTF	TGCGCCAGCAGCTTGGAATTTGTAGGGGATGGCTACACCTTC
TRBV18	TRBD2	TRBJ2-5	few	CASSPPSSWTSDLETQYF	TGTGCCAGCTCACCTCCGAGCAGCTGGACTAGTGATCTGGAGACCCAGTACTTC
TRBV10-1	TRBD1	TRBJ1-1	-	CASSEMTGGNTEAFF	TGCGCCAGCAGTGAAATGACAGGGGGGAACACTGAAGCTTTCTTT
TRBV11-2	-	TRBJ2-5	-	CASSQTRGETQYF	TGTGCCAGCAGCCAGACCCGAGGGGAGACCCAGTACTTC
TRBV6-5	TRBD1	TRBJ2-7	-	CASRRQGADEQYF	TGTGCCAGCAGAAGACAGGGTGCCGACGAGCAGTACTTC
TRBV5-6	TRBD2	TRBJ2-1	-	CASSWMAGTSGHNEQFF	TGTGCCAGCAGCTGGATGGCAGGGACTAGCGGACACAATGAGCAGTTCTTC
TRBV28	-	TRBJ1-2	-	CASSPGTDTLYGYTF	TGTGCCAGCAGCCCAGGCACGGACACCCTCTATGGCTACACCTTC
TRBV7-3	TRBD2	TRBJ2-7	-	CASSPGGSVDEQYF	TGTGCCAGCAGCCCCGGGGGGAGCGTCGACGAGCAGTACTTC
TRBV5-6	TRBD1	TRBJ2-2	-	CASSFLDRGNTGELFF	TGTGCCAGCAGCTTCTTGGACAGGGGAAACACCGGGGAGCTGTTTTTT
TRBV5-4	TRBD1	TRBJ1-1	once	CASSLDRGKTEAFF	TGTGCCAGCAGCTTGGACAGGGGTAAAACTGAAGCTTTCTTT
TRBV5-8	TRBD1	TRBJ2-7	-	CASSETGTGTYEQYF	TGTGCCAGCAGCGAGACCGGGACAGGGACCTACGAGCAGTACTTC
TRBV5-1	TRBD2	TRBJ2-7	-	CASSTMTSGRINEQYF	TGCGCCAGCAGCACGATGACTAGCGGGAGAATCAACGAGCAGTACTTC
TRBV9	-	TRBJ2-5	once	CASSVVAGGETQYF	TGTGCCAGCAGCGTAGTGGCTGGCGGAGAGACCCAGTACTTC
TRBV19	TRBD2	TRBJ2-1	-	CASRGLAVDSYNEQFF	TGTGCCAGTCGGGGACTAGCGGTAGACTCCTACAATGAGCAGTTCTTC
TRBV30	-	TRBJ1-3	-	CAWSAPGEGNTIYF	TGTGCCTGGAGTGCCCCAGGGGAAGGAAACACCATATATTTT
TRBV29-1	-	TRBJ1-2	-	CSVLQGDYGYTF	TGCAGCGTTCTCCAGGGTGACTATGGCTACACCTTC
TRBV5-6	-	TRBJ2-1	-	CASSLDGYSYNEQFF	TGTGCCAGCAGCTTGGACGGGTACTCCTACAATGAGCAGTTCTTC
TRBV5-4	-	TRBJ2-1	-	CASSLVLTGNEQFF	TGTGCCAGCAGCTTGGTTCTTACTGGCAATGAGCAGTTCTTC
TRBV27	TRBD1	TRBJ2-5	-	CASKETGDRETQYF	TGTGCCAGCAAAGAGACAGGGGATAGAGAGACCCAGTACTTC
TRBV7-9	-	TRBJ2-5	-	CASSPLQGGLETQYF	TGTGCCAGCAGCCCCCTCCAAGGAGGGCTCGAGACCCAGTACTTC
TRBV5-6	-	TRBJ2-5	-	CASSLVGQQETQYF	TGTGCCAGCAGCTTGGTAGGACAACAAGAGACCCAGTACTTC
TRBV29-1	-	TRBJ2-7	-	CSVGNTYEQYF	TGCAGCGTCGGGAATACCTACGAGCAGTACTTC
TRBV10-2	-	TRBJ1-2	-	CASTGGNYGYTF	TGCGCCAGCACGGGGGGAAACTATGGCTACACCTTC
TRBV5-1	TRBD2	TRBJ2-1	few	CASRPSGGAYNEQFF	TGCGCCAGCCGGCCAAGCGGGGGGGCCTACAATGAGCAGTTCTTC
TRBV27	-	TRBJ2-5	-	CASSPRRGETQYF	TGTGCCAGCAGTCCCCGGAGGGGAGAGACCCAGTACTTC
TRBV14	-	TRBJ1-1	-	CASSQNLRSGAFF	TGTGCCAGCAGCCAGAACCTCAGGTCTGGGGCTTTCTTT
TRBV5-4	TRBD1	TRBJ1-2	-	CASSLGGQGAYYGYTF	TGTGCCAGCAGCTTGGGGGGACAGGGGGCATACTATGGCTACACCTTC
TRBV28	TRBD1	TRBJ2-3	once	CASSPWDRLTQYF	TGTGCCAGCAGTCCCTGGGACAGGCTAACGCAGTATTTT
TRBV5-1	TRBD2	TRBJ2-3	-	CASSLEPSGGADTQYF	TGCGCCAGCAGCTTGGAGCCTAGCGGGGGGGCAGATACGCAGTATTTT
TRBV9	-	TRBJ2-1	-	CASSPRGNSNNEQFF	TGTGCCAGCAGCCCCCGAGGGAACAGCAACAATGAGCAGTTCTTC
TRBV15	-	TRBJ1-2	few	CATSRDTGIDYGYTF	TGTGCCACCAGCAGAGATACGGGGATCGACTATGGCTACACCTTC
TRBV30	TRBD1	TRBJ1-6	-	CAWSLTGGSPLHF	TGTGCCTGGAGTTTGACAGGGGGTTCACCCCTCCACTTT
TRBV27	TRBD2	TRBJ2-4	-	CASSFSGSGNIQYF	TGTGCCAGCAGTTTTAGCGGGAGCGGAAACATTCAGTACTTC
TRBV5-1	TRBD1	TRBJ2-5	-	CASSLLSGTGRGETQYF	TGCGCCAGCAGCTTGCTATCCGGGACAGGGAGGGGAGAGACCCAGTACTTC
TRBV7-9	-	TRBJ1-6	-	CASSLEAGASSPLHF	TGTGCCAGCAGCTTAGAAGCGGGGGCCAGTTCACCCCTCCACTTT
TRBV6-5	-	TRBJ1-4	-	CASRRTYSRNEKLFF	TGTGCCAGCAGGAGAACGTACAGTCGGAACGAAAAACTGTTTTTT
TRBV7-9	TRBD1	TRBJ1-2	-	CASSTRDRVGYGYTF	TGTGCCAGCAGCACCCGGGACAGGGTTGGCTATGGCTACACCTTC
TRBV5-5	-	TRBJ2-7	-	CASSFRSPSYEQYF	TGTGCCAGCAGCTTCCGGAGTCCCTCCTACGAGCAGTACTTC
TRBV28	TRBD1	TRBJ1-4	-	CASSRDRGYSEKLFF	TGTGCCAGCAGTCGGGACAGGGGGTATAGTGAAAAACTGTTTTTT
TRBV27	TRBD2	TRBJ2-3	-	CASSPPTSGDRTDTQYF	TGTGCCAGCAGTCCCCCGACTAGCGGGGACCGCACAGATACGCAGTATTTT
TRBV7-3	-	TRBJ1-6	-	CASSLNQGKNSPLHF	TGTGCCAGCAGCTTAAATCAGGGAAAGAATTCACCCCTCCACTTT